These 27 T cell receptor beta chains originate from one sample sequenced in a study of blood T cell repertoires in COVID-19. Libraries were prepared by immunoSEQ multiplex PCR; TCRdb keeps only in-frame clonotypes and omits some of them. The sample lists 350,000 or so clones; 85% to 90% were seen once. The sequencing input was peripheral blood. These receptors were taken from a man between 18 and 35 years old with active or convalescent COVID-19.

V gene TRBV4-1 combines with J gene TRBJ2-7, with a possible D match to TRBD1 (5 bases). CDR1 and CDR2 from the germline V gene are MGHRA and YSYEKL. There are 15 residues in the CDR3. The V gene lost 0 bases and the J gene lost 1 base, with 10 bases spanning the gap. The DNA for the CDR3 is TGCGCCAGCAGCCAAGATCAACAGGTTTCCTACGAGCAGTACTTC. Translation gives CASSQDQQVSYEQYF.

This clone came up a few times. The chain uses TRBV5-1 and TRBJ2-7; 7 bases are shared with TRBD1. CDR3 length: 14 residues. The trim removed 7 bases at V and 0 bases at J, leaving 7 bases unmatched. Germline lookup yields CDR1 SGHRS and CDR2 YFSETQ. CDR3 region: CASSAGTVSYEQYF. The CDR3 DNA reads TGCGCCAGCTCCGCCGGGACAGTCTCCTACGAGCAGTACTTC.

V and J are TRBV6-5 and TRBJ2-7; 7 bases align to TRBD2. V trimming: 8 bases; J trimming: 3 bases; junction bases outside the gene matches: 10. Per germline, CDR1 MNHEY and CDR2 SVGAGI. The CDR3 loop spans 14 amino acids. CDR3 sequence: CASGSGASGYEQYF. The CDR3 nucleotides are TGTGCCAGCGGCAGTGGGGCTAGCGGCTACGAGCAGTACTTC.

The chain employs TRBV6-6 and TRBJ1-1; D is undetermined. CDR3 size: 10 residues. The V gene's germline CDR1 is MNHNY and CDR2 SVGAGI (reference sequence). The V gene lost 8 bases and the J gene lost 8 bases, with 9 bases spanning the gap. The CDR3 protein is CASFSLEAFF. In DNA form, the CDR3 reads TGTGCCAGCTTTAGTCTGGAAGCTTTCTTT.

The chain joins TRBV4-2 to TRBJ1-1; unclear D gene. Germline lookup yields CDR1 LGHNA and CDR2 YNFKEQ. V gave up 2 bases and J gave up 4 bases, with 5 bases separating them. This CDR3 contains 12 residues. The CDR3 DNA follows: TGTGCCAGCAGCCAATTTAGCACTGAAGCTTTCTTT. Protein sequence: CASSQFSTEAFF.

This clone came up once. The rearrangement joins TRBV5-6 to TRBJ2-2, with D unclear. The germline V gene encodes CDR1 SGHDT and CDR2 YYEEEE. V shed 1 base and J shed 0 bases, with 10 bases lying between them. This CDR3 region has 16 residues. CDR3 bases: TGTGCCAGCAGCTTGTTGGAGTCCGCGAACACCGGGGAGCTGTTTTTT. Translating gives CASSLLESANTGELFF.

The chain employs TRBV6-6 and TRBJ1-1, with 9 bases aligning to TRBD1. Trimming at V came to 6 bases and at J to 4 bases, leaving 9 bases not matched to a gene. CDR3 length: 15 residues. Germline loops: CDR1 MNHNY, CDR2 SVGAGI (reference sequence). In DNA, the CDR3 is TGTGCCAGCAGCCAACGGACAGGGGTAAGCACTGAAGCTTTCTTT. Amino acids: CASSQRTGVSTEAFF.

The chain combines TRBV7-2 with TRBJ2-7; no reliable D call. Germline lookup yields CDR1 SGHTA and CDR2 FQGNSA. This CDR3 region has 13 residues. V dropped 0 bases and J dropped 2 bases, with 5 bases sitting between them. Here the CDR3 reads CASSLALTYEQYF. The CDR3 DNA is TGTGCCAGCAGCTTAGCGTTAACCTACGAGCAGTACTTC.

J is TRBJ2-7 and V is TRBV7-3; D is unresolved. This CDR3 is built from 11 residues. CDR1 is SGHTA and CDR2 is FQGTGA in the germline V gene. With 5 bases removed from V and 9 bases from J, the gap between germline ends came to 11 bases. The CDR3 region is CASSPPCRQYF. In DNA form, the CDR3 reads TGTGCCAGCAGCCCCCCCTGTAGGCAGTACTTC.

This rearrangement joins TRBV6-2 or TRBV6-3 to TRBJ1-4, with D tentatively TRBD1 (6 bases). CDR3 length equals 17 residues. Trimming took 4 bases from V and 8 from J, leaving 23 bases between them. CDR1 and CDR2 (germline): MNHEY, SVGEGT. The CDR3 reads CASSFSAQQGVVEKLFF. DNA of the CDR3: TGTGCCAGCAGTTTCTCGGCGCAACAGGGTGTTGTGGAAAAACTGTTTTTT.

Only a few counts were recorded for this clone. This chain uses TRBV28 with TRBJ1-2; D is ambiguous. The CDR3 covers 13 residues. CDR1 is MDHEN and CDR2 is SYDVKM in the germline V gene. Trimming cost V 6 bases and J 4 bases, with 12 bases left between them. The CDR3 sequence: CASRWSSGYGYTF. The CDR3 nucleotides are TGTGCCAGCAGGTGGAGTAGCGGCTATGGCTACACCTTC.

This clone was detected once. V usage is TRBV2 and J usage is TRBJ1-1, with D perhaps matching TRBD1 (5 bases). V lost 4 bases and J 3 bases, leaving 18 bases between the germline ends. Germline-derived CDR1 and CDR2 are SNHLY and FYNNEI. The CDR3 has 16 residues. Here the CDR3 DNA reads TGTGCCAGCAGTGGCGGTTTAGGTAAGACAGACACTGAAGCTTTCTTT. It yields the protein CASSGGLGKTDTEAFF.

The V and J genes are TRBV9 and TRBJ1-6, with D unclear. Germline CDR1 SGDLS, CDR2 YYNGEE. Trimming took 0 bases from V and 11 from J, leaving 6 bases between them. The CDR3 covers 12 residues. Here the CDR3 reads CASSVVGAPLHF. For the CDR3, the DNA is TGTGCCAGCAGCGTAGTCGGGGCACCCCTCCACTTT.

The CDR3 DNA reads TGTGCCAGCAGCCCAGGGTCGCGAGCCGAAAAACTGTTTTTT. It translates to CASSPGSRAEKLFF. V gene TRBV7-2 combines with J gene TRBJ1-4; TRBD1 might be the D (5 bases). V was trimmed by 5 bases and J by 8 bases, leaving 15 bases between them. The CDR3 extends over 14 amino acids. Looked up from germline, CDR1 is SGHTA and CDR2 is FQGNSA.

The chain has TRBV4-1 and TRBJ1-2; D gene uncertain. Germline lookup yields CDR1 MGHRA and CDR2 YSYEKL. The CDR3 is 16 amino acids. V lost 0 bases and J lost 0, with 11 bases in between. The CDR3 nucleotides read TGCGCCAGCAGCCAAGATGTCCAGGTAGCTAACTATGGCTACACCTTC. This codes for CASSQDVQVANYGYTF.

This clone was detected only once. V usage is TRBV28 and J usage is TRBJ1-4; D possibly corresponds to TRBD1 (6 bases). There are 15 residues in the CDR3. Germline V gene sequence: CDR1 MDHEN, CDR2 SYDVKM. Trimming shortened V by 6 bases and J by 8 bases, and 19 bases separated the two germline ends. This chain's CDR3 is CASRQTQGLPEKLFF. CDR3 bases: TGTGCCAGCAGACAGACCCAGGGGCTCCCCGAAAAACTGTTTTTT.

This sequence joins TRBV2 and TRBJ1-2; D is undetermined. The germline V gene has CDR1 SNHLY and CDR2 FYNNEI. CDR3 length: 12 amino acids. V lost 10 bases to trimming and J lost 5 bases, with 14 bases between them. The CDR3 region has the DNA TGTGCCACCGACTCGGAGGGATATGGCTACACCTTC. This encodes CATDSEGYGYTF.

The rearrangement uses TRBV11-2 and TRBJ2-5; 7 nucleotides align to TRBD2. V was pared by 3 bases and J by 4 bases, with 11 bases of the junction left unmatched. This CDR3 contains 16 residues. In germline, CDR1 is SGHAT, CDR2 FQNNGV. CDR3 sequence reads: CASSFGLVGDLETQYF. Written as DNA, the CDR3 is TGTGCCAGCAGCTTTGGACTAGTGGGTGATTTAGAGACCCAGTACTTC.

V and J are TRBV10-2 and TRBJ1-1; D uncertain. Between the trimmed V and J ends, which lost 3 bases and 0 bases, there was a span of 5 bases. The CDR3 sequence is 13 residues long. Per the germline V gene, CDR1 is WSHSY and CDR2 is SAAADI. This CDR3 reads CASSDGVNTEAFF. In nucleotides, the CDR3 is TGCGCCAGCAGTGACGGGGTGAACACTGAAGCTTTCTTT.

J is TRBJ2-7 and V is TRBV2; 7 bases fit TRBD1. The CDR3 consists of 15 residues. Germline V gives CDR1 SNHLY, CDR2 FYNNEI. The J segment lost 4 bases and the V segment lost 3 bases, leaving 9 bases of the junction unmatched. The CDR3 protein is CASSDPGTARYEQYF. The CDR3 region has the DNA TGTGCCAGCAGTGATCCGGGGACAGCCCGATACGAGCAGTACTTC. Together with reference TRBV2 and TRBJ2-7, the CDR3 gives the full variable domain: EPEVTQTPSHQVTQMGQEVILRCVPISNHLYFYWYRQILGQKVEFLVSFYNNEISEKSEIFDDQFSVERPDGSNFTLKIRSTKLEDSAMYFCASSDPGTARYEQYFGPGTRLTVT.

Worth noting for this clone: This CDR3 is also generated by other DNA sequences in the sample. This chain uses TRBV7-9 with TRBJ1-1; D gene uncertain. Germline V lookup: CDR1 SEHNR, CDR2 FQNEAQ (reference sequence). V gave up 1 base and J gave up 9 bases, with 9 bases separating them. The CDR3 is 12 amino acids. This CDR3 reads CASSLGGQKAFF. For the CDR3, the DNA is TGTGCCAGCAGCTTAGGTGGGCAGAAAGCTTTCTTT. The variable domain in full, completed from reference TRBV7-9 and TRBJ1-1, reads DTGVSQNPRHKITKRGQNVTFRCDPISEHNRLYWYRQTLGQGPEFLTYFQNEAQLEKSRLLSDRFSAERPKGSFSTLEIQRTEQGDSAMYLCASSLGGQKAFFGQGTRLTVV.

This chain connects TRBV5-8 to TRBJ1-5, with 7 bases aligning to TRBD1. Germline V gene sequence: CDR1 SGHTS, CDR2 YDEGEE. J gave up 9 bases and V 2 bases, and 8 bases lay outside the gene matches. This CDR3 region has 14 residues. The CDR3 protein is CASSLDRALGPQHF. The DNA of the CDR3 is TGTGCCAGCAGCTTAGACAGGGCCTTAGGGCCCCAGCATTTT.

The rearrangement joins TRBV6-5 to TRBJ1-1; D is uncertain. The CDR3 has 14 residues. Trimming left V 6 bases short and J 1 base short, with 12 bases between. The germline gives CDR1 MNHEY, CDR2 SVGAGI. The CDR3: CASSAQATNTEAFF. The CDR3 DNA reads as TGTGCCAGCAGCGCGCAGGCGACGAACACTGAAGCTTTCTTT.

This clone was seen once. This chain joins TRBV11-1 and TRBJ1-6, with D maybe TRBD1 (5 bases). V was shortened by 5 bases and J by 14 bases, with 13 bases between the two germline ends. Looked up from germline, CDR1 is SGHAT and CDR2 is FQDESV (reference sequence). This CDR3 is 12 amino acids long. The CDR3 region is CASSQEGRTLHF. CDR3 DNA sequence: TGTGCCAGCAGCCAGGAGGGGCGCACCCTCCACTTT.

The CDR3 loop reads CASSVRQEQETQYF. Here the CDR3 DNA reads TGTGCCAGCAGCGTAAGACAGGAACAAGAGACCCAGTACTTC. V and J are TRBV9 and TRBJ2-5; D perhaps matches TRBD1 (6 bases). V was cut by 1 base and J by 2 bases, with 9 bases left in between. The CDR3 totals 14 residues. Germline loops: CDR1 SGDLS, CDR2 YYNGEE.

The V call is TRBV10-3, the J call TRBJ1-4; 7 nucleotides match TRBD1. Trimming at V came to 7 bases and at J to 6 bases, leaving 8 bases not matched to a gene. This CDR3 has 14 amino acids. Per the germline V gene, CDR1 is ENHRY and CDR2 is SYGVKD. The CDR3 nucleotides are TGTGCCATCAAGTATTGGACAGGAGATGAAAAACTGTTTTTT. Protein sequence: CAIKYWTGDEKLFF.

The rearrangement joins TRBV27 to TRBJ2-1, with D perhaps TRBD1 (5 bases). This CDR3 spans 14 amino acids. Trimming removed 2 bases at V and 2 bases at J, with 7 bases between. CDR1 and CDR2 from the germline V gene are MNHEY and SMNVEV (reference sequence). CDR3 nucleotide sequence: TGTGCCAGCAGTTTAACAGGAACCTACAATGAGCAGTTCTTC. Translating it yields CASSLTGTYNEQFF.